This TCR beta chain was identified during a study of blood T cell repertoires in COVID-19. Study as a whole: Sources were T cells, B-cell-depleted T cells, or PBMCs; the material itself was cDNA or gDNA.

The cohort comprised adults aged about 18 to 100 years residing in about two dozen US areas. Participant reports of clinical history set cohort assignment. TCRdb's copy holds only in-frame clones and misses some; the assay was immunoSEQ multiplex PCR. The sample yields 400,000 to 550,000 clones, approximately 90% seen once. The TCR was taken from a woman aged 18-30 years with acute COVID-19. The sequenced sample consisted of PBMCs or T cells enriched from blood (not recorded which).

The CDR3 loop is CASSPSLTGASGLFF. The CDR3 DNA follows: TGTGCCAGCAGCCCCTCTTTGACAGGGGCCAGCGGGCTGTTTTTT. The chain combines TRBV7-2 with TRBJ2-2, with 8 positions matching TRBD1. After removal of 5 bases from V and 13 bases from J, the junction contained 15 bases not matched to a gene. Germline CDR1 and CDR2: SGHTA and FQGNSA. The CDR3 has 15 amino acids.